These T cell receptor beta chains were read from a single sample in a study of shared clonotypes between healthy human individuals. The repertoire was sequenced with immunoSEQ multiplex PCR; TCRdb's copy has only in-frame clones and lacks some. The profile covers under 2.5 million clones, with 85% to 95% appearing a single time and more than 0.35% taken by the ten largest. Material for sequencing was naive CD4+ T cells from PBMCs. Receptors were obtained from a man aged 18 to 29 in good health. Some clones in this sample may be carry-over from other donors' samples. The CDR3 runs from the conserved cysteine through the conserved F or W. A D gene is named only where the DNA matches it firmly. Clone size is given for some rows only: seen once, a few or many times, or a class if the clone is expanded.

V,J,size,length,D,DNA,CDR3
TRBV7-2,TRBJ2-3,once,16,TRBD2,TGTGCCAGCAGCTTAAGAGGACTAGCGGGAGCAGATACGCAGTATTTT,CASSLRGLAGADTQYF
TRBV7-7,TRBJ2-1,.,15,TRBD2,TGTGCCAGCAGCTTAGACGGGGGGAAATACAATGAGCAGTTCTTC,CASSLDGGKYNEQFF
TRBV4-3,TRBJ2-1,.,18,TRBD2,TGCGCCAGCAGTTTTTCTAGCGGGAACTTACCCTCCTACAATGAGCAGTTCTTC,CASSFSSGNLPSYNEQFF
TRBV19,TRBJ2-5,.,14,TRBD2,TGTGCCAGTCGCCCGAGCGGGAGAAGAGAGACCCAGTACTTC,CASRPSGRRETQYF
TRBV5-1,TRBJ2-1,.,19,TRBD1,TGCGCCAGCAGCTTGGCCCCTCTGAGACAGGGGAAGGCGGACAATGAGCAGTTCTTC,CASSLAPLRQGKADNEQFF
TRBV6-1,TRBJ2-5,.,17,TRBD2,TGTGCCAGCCGTGGGGCTAGCGGGGGAGACGGAGGAGAGACCCAGTACTTC,CASRGASGGDGGETQYF
TRBV11-2,TRBJ2-1,.,14,.,TGTGCCAGCAGCTTAGCAGACTCCTACAATGAGCAGTTCTTC,CASSLADSYNEQFF
TRBV5-1,TRBJ2-1,.,16,.,TGCGCCAGCAGCTTGGCCGCGGAGGGCACCTACAATGAGCAGTTCTTC,CASSLAAEGTYNEQFF
TRBV25-1,TRBJ1-1,.,14,.,TGTGCCAGCAGTGAACAGGGCGGAAAACGCGAAGCTTTCTTT,CASSEQGGKREAFF
TRBV5-6,TRBJ1-1,.,14,.,TGTGCCAGCAGCGACGGACAGCAGAACACTGAAGCTTTCTTT,CASSDGQQNTEAFF
TRBV19,TRBJ2-2,.,15,.,TGTGCCAGTAGTATTATCGGGAGGAACACCGGGGAGCTGTTTTTT,CASSIIGRNTGELFF
TRBV5-1,TRBJ2-7,.,15,.,TGCGCCAGCGGCACCGGGGGACAGATTCACTACGAGCAGTACTTC,CASGTGGQIHYEQYF
TRBV30,TRBJ2-3,.,16,TRBD2,TGTGCCTGGACCCCGGGACTAGCGGGGCCCGGGGAGACGCAGTATTTT,CAWTPGLAGPGETQYF
TRBV2,TRBJ2-5,.,13,.,TGTGCCAGCCACAGGGAGTTTATTGAGACCCAGTACTTC,CASHREFIETQYF
TRBV5-6,TRBJ1-4,once,14,.,TGTGCCAGCAGCTTCGGGGGGGCTAATGAAAAACTGTTTTTT,CASSFGGANEKLFF
TRBV7-9,TRBJ1-5,.,14,.,TGTGCCAGCAGCCCACTCGGGGTTGATCAGCCCCAGCATTTT,CASSPLGVDQPQHF
TRBV7-2,TRBJ2-7,.,15,TRBD2,TGTGCCAGCAGCTTAATGGCGGGAGGGTTTTACGAGCAGTACTTC,CASSLMAGGFYEQYF
TRBV7-9,TRBJ2-1,.,16,TRBD2,TGTGCCAGCAGCTTAGCGCTAGCGGGAACCTACAATGAGCAGTTCTTC,CASSLALAGTYNEQFF
TRBV28,TRBJ1-4,.,15,.,TGTGCCAGCAGTAGCCAGGGCACTCTTAATGAAAAACTGTTTTTT,CASSSQGTLNEKLFF
TRBV5-1,TRBJ2-7,.,16,TRBD1,TGCGCCAGCAGCACGGACGACAGGGTTAGAAGGTACGAGCAGTACTTC,CASSTDDRVRRYEQYF
TRBV6-1,TRBJ1-2,.,15,.,TGTGCCAGCAGTGTTATTGTCCAGGGTGCCTATGGCTACACCTTC,CASSVIVQGAYGYTF
TRBV27,TRBJ1-1,.,15,.,TGTGCCAGCAGTTTAGGTGTGGGATTAGACGGGGGAGCTTTCTTT,CASSLGVGLDGGAFF
TRBV19,TRBJ1-1,once,15,.,TGTGCCAGTAGTATTGGGGGGGTTCGGGTTGGTGAAGCTTTCTTT,CASSIGGVRVGEAFF
TRBV6-4,TRBJ2-2,.,14,.,TGTGCCAGCAGCCCAATTCCGAACACCGGGGAGCTGTTTTTT,CASSPIPNTGELFF
TRBV28,TRBJ2-7,.,13,.,TGTGCCAGCAGTCCCAAACCGGACATGGCTCAGTACTTC,CASSPKPDMAQYF
TRBV18,TRBJ2-2,.,15,TRBD1,TGTGCCAGCTCACCGGACAGGGGGAACACCGGGGAGCTGTTTTTT,CASSPDRGNTGELFF